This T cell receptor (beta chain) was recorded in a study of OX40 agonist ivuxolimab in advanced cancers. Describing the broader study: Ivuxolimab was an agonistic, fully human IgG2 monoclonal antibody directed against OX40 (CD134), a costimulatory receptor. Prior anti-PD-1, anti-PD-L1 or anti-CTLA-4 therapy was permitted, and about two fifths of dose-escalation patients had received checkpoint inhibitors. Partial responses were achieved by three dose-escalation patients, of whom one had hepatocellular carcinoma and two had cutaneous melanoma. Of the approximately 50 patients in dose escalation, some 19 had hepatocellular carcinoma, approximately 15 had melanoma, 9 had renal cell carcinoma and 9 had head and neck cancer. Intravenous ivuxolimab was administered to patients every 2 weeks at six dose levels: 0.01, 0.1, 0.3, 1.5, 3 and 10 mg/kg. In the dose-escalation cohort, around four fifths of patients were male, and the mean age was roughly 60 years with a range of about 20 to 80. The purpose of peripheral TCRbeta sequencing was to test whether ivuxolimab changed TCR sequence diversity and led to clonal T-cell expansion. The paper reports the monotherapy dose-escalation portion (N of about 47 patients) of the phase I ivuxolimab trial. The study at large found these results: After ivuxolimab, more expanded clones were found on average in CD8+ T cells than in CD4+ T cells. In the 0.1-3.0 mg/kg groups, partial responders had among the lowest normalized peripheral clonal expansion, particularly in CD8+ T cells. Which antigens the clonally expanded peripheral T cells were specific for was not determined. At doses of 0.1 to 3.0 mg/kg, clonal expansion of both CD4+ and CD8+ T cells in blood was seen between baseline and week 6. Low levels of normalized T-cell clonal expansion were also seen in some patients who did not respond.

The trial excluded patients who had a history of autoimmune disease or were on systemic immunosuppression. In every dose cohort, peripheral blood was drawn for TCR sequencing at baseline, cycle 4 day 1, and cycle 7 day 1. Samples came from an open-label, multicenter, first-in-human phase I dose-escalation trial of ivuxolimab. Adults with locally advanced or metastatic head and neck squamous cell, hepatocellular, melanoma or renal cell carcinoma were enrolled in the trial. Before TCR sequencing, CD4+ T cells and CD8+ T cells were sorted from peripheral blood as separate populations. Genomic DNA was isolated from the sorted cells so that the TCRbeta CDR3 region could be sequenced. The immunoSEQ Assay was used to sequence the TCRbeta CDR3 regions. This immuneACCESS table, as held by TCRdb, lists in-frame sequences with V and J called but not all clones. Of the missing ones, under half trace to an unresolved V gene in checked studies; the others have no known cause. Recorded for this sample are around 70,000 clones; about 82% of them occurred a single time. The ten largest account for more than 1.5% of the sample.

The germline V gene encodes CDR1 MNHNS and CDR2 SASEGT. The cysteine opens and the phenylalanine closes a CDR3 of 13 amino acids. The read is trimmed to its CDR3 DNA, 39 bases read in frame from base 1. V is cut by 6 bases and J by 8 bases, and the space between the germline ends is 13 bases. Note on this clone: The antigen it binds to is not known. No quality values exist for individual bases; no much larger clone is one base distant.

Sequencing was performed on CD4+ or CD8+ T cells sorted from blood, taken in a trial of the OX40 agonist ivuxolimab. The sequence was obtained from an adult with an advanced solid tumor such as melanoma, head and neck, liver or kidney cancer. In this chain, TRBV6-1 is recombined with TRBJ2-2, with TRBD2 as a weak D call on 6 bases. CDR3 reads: CASSLRLEGELFF. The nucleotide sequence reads TGTGCCAGCAGCCTGCGACTAGAGGGGGAGCTGTTTTTT.